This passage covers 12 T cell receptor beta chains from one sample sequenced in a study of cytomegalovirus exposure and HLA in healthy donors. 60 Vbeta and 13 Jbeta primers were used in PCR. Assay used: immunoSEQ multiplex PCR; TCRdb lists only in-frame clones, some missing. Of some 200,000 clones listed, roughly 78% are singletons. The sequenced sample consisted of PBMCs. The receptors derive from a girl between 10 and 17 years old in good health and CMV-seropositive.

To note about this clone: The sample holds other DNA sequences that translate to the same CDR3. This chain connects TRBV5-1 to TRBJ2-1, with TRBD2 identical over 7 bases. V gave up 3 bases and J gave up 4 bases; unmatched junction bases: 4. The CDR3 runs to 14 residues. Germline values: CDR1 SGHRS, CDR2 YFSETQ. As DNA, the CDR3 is TGCGCCAGCAGCTCTTCGGGGGGTTACAATGAGCAGTTCTTC. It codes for CASSSSGGYNEQFF.

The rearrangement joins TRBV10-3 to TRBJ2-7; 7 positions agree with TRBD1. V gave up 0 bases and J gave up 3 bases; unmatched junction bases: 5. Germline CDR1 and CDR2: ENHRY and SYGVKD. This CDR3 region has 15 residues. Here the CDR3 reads CAISESGQTNYEQYF. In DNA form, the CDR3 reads TGTGCCATCAGTGAGTCGGGACAGACCAACTACGAGCAGTACTTC.

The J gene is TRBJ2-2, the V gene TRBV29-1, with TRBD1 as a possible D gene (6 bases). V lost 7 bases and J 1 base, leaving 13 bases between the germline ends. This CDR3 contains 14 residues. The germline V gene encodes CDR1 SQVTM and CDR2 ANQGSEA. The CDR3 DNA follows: TGCAGCGGAACTTCGACAGGGAACACCGGGGAGCTGTTTTTT. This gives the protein CSGTSTGNTGELFF.

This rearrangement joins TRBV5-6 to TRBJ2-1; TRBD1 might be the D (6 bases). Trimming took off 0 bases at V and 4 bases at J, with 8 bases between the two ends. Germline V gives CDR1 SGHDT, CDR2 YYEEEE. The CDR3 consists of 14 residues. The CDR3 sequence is CASSLGGGYNEQFF. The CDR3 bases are TGTGCCAGCAGCTTGGGAGGGGGATACAATGAGCAGTTCTTC.

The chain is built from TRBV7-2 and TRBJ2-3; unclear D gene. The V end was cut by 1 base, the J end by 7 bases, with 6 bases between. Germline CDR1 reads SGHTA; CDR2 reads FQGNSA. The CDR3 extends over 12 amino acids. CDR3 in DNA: TGTGCCAGCAGCTTAGGTTCCAATACGCAGTATTTT. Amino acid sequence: CASSLGSNTQYF.

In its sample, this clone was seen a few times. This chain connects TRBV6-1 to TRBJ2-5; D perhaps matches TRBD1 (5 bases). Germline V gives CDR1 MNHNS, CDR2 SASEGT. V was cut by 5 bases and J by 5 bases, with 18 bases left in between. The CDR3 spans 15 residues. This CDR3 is CASSPQGGSGETQYF. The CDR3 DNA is TGTGCCAGCAGTCCTCAGGGTGGTTCTGGGGAGACCCAGTACTTC.

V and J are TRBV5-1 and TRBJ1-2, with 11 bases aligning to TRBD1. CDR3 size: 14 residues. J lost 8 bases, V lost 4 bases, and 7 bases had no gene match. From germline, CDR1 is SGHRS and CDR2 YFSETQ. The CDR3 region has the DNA TGCGCCAGCAGCGTCGGACAGGGGGCGCTGGGCTACACCTTC. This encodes CASSVGQGALGYTF.

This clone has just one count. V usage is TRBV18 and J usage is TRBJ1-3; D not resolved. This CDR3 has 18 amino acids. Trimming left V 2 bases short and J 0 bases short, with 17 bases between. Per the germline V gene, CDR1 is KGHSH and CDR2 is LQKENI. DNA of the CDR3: TGTGCCAGCTCACCAATAGCTCCAAATTTTCACTCTGGAAACACCATATATTTT. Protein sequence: CASSPIAPNFHSGNTIYF.

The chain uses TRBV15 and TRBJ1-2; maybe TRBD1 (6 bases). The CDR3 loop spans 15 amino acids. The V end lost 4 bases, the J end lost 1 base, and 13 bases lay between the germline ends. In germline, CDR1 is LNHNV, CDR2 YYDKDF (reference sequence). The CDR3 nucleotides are TGTGCCACCAGCAAGGGGGGGCAGCTTAACTATGGCTACACCTTC. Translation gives CATSKGGQLNYGYTF.

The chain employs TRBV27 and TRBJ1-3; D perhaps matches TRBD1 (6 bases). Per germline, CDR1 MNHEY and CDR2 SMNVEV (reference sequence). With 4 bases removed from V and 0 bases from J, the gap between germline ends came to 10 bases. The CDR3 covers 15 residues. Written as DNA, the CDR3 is TGTGCCAGCAGTTCGGACAGCTACTCTGGAAACACCATATATTTT. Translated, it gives CASSSDSYSGNTIYF.

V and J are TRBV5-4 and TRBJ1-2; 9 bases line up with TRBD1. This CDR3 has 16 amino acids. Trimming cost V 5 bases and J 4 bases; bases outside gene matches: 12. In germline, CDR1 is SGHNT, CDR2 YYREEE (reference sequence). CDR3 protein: CASSRAGTGLSYGYTF. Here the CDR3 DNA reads TGTGCCAGCAGTCGCGCCGGGACAGGGCTAAGCTATGGCTACACCTTC.

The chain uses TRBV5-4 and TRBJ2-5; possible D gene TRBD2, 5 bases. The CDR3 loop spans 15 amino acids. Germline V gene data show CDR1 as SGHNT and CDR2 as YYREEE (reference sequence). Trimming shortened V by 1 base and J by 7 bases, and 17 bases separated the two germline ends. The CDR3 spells CASSLPDDYARTQYF. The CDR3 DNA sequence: TGTGCCAGCAGCTTGCCCGATGACTATGCGCGGACCCAGTACTTC.